What follows are 7 T cell receptor beta chains derived from one specimen sequenced in a study of blood T cell repertoires in COVID-19 (TCRdb year 2020). Library preparation employed the immunoSEQ multiplex PCR assay. What TCRdb holds here is the immuneACCESS table cut down to in-frame rearrangements. Part of the clones is not present; checked against another copy, under half of the missing clones reflect an unresolved V gene, and the others are unexplained. The sample has some 120,000 clones on record, around 89% of them singletons. The ten top clones hold about 18% of the sample. What was sequenced was peripheral blood. The source of these receptors is a human donor with acute or convalescent COVID-19. The donor label of this sample is uncertain.

This clone occurred once. This rearrangement joins TRBV27 to TRBJ1-4, with D tentatively TRBD1 (6 bases). From germline, CDR1 is MNHEY and CDR2 SMNVEV (reference sequence). The V end lost 2 bases, the J end lost 8 bases, and 15 bases lay between the germline ends. The CDR3 contains 15 residues. This CDR3 reads CASSLGLGGGEKLFF. CDR3 nucleotides: TGTGCCAGCAGTTTAGGTTTAGGGGGTGGAGAAAAACTGTTTTTT.

V usage is TRBV6-5 and J usage is TRBJ1-5, with TRBD1 identical over 8 bases. Germline assignment: CDR1 MNHEY and CDR2 SVGAGI. There are 15 residues in the CDR3. Trimming cost V 6 bases and J 0 bases; bases outside gene matches: 4. In DNA form, the CDR3 reads TGTGCCAGCAGCGGACAGGGCTATAGCAATCAGCCCCAGCATTTT. Translating gives CASSGQGYSNQPQHF.

DNA for the CDR3: TGTGCCAGCAGCTTAGGCAGCGGCGAAGAGACCCAGTACTTC. It codes for CASSLGSGEETQYF. The V and J genes are TRBV7-9 and TRBJ2-5; TRBD2 is a possible D gene (5 bases). CDR1 and CDR2 from the germline V gene are SEHNR and FQNEAQ (reference sequence). The CDR3 runs 14 residues. V dropped 1 base and J dropped 3 bases, with 9 bases sitting between them.

The V gene is TRBV5-1, the J gene TRBJ1-1; a possible D gene is TRBD1 (5 bases). V lost 4 bases to trimming and J lost 3 bases, with 22 bases between them. Germline CDR1 reads SGHRS; CDR2 reads YFSETQ. The CDR3 contains 17 residues. The CDR3 DNA follows: TGCGCCAGCAGCCCGAACCCGGGGGGAAGTGCTTACACTGAAGCTTTCTTT. Translation gives CASSPNPGGSAYTEAFF.

This clone appeared once. The V gene is TRBV6-2 or TRBV6-3, the J gene TRBJ2-3; a weak D match, TRBD2 (5 bases). The CDR3 contains 14 residues. Germline loops: CDR1 MNHEY, CDR2 SVGEGT. Trimming cost V 5 bases and J 3 bases, with 12 bases left between them. CDR3: CASSPGLETDTQYF. The CDR3 DNA reads as TGTGCCAGCAGTCCAGGACTGGAAACAGATACGCAGTATTTT.

The chain links TRBV21-1 to TRBJ1-2. TRBV21-1 represents a pseudogene. The CDR3 contains 18 residues. The CDR3 region has the DNA TGTGCCAGCAGCGAGACTCCGTTGGTAATTCCAACTACCTATGGCTACACCTTC. It codes for CASSETPLVIPTTYGYTF.

The chain is built from TRBV11-2 and TRBJ2-1; 10 bases map to TRBD2. Germline V gene lookup returns CDR1 SGHAT and CDR2 FQNNGV. The CDR3 is 14 amino acids. With V trimmed by 6 bases and J by 4 bases, 3 bases remained unmatched. Written as DNA, the CDR3 is TGTGCCAGCAGGCCTAGCGGGAGTTACAATGAGCAGTTCTTC. It codes for CASRPSGSYNEQFF.